One sample yielded the 24 T cell receptor beta chains listed below, sequenced in a study of blood T cell repertoires in COVID-19. Some clones are missing from TCRdb's copy, which holds only in-frame ones; the method was immunoSEQ multiplex PCR. The sample lists approximately 150,000 clones; 87% were seen once. The sample consisted of peripheral blood. The receptors stem from a woman aged 45 to 65 with acute or convalescent COVID-19.

V gene TRBV12-5 combines with J gene TRBJ1-6; 7 bases fit TRBD1. The germline V gene encodes CDR1 LGHNT and CDR2 FRNRAP. V shed 3 bases, J shed 7 bases, and the junction held 3 bases outside the gene matches. The length of the CDR3 is 14 residues. The CDR3 DNA reads TGTGCTAGTGGTTTACAGGGGCGGAATTCACCCCTCCACTTT. Amino acids: CASGLQGRNSPLHF. Drawing the rest from reference TRBV12-5 and TRBJ1-6, the complete variable domain is DARVTQTPRHKVTEMGQEVTMRCQPILGHNTVFWYRQTMMQGLELLAYFRNRAPLDDSGMPKDRFSAEMPDATLATLKIQPSEPRDSAVYFCASGLQGRNSPLHFGNGTRLTVT.

The chain recombines TRBV7-2 with TRBJ2-5, with D perhaps TRBD1 (6 bases). The germline gives CDR1 SGHTA, CDR2 FQGNSA. The CDR3 runs 13 residues. V gave up 4 bases and J gave up 3 bases, with 9 bases separating them. The CDR3: CASSYRQEETQYF. The DNA of the CDR3 is TGTGCCAGCAGCTATCGACAGGAAGAGACCCAGTACTTC.

CDR3: CAWSSGTVNSPLHF. In DNA form, the CDR3 reads TGTGCCTGGAGTAGTGGGACAGTAAATTCACCCCTCCACTTT. The chain recombines TRBV30 with TRBJ1-6, with TRBD1 matching over 7 bases. Germline V gene sequence: CDR1 GTSNPN, CDR2 SVGIG (reference sequence). Trimming cost V 2 bases and J 7 bases; bases outside gene matches: 5. The CDR3 runs to 14 residues.

This clone has just one count. The V and J genes are TRBV9 and TRBJ2-3; 7 positions agree with TRBD2. The CDR3 runs 15 residues. V dropped 0 bases and J dropped 6; count of bases not matched to a gene: 7. CDR1 and CDR2 (germline): SGDLS, YYNGEE. The CDR3 region is CASSVAQRGGDTQYF. CDR3 bases: TGTGCCAGCAGCGTAGCCCAGCGGGGAGGGGATACGCAGTATTTT.

This rearrangement joins TRBV6-6 to TRBJ1-6; D gene ambiguous. Germline CDR1 MNHNY, CDR2 SVGAGI (reference sequence). The CDR3 is 15 residues long. Trimming shortened V by 8 bases and J by 0 bases, and 11 bases separated the two germline ends. CDR3 sequence reads: CASQERSSYNSPLHF. The CDR3 DNA reads as TGTGCCAGCCAGGAACGAAGCTCCTATAATTCACCCCTCCACTTT.

V usage is TRBV3-1 (or the pseudogene TRBV3-2) and J usage is TRBJ2-2, with D possibly being TRBD2 (6 bases). V was pared by 1 base and J by 2 bases, with 8 bases between. CDR3 length: 15 amino acids. The V gene's germline CDR1 is LGHDT and CDR2 YNNKEL (reference sequence). CDR3 in amino acids: CASSQGGTNTGELFF. The CDR3 bases are TGTGCCAGCAGCCAAGGCGGGACCAACACCGGGGAGCTGTTTTTT.

This clone was detected once. CDR3 in amino acids: CASSPPGLFYEQYF. The DNA of the CDR3 is TGTGCCAGCAGTCCACCGGGACTTTTCTACGAGCAGTACTTC. The gene calls are TRBV6-5 and TRBJ2-7, with a weak D call TRBD2 (6 bases). The length of the CDR3 is 14 residues. Germline CDR1 reads MNHEY; CDR2 reads SVGAGI. V shed 5 bases and J shed 3 bases, with 14 bases lying between them.

The chain uses TRBV7-9 and TRBJ2-1; D unresolved. The V gene's germline CDR1 is SEHNR and CDR2 FQNEAQ (reference sequence). The CDR3 runs to 15 residues. With 0 bases removed from V and 2 bases from J, the gap between germline ends came to 8 bases. The CDR3 DNA reads as TGTGCCAGCAGCTTAGCCCCCAGGCCCTACAATGAGCAGTTCTTC. The encoded protein is CASSLAPRPYNEQFF.

V and J are TRBV5-1 and TRBJ2-1; no firm D call. The germline CDR1 and CDR2 sequences are SGHRS and YFSETQ. There are 14 residues in the CDR3. V dropped 0 bases and J dropped 5 bases, with 9 bases sitting between them. As DNA, the CDR3 is TGCGCCAGCAGCTTGGGTTACAGCCACAATGAGCAGTTCTTC. Amino acid sequence: CASSLGYSHNEQFF.

The CDR3 coding sequence is TGCGCCAGCAGCTTGGAACAGGGCTACTATGGCTACACCTTC. Its translation is CASSLEQGYYGYTF. The chain uses TRBV5-1 and TRBJ1-2; TRBD1 might be the D (6 bases). This CDR3 has 14 residues. Trimming pared 0 bases from V and 3 bases from J, leaving 9 bases between. The germline gives CDR1 SGHRS, CDR2 YFSETQ.

V is TRBV5-4 and J is TRBJ2-3; D unclear. The CDR3 has 12 amino acids. The germline CDR1 and CDR2 sequences are SGHNT and YYREEE (reference sequence). The ends were cut back, 4 bases at V and 1 base at J, with 4 bases in the middle. CDR3 coding DNA: TGTGCCAGCAGCCCGGGCACAGATACGCAGTATTTT. It translates to CASSPGTDTQYF.

The J gene is TRBJ2-1, the V gene TRBV19; 13 bases map to TRBD2. Germline loops: CDR1 LNHDA, CDR2 SQIVND (reference sequence). This CDR3 is 20 amino acids long. The V and J ends lost 6 bases and 2 bases, in that order; junction bases with no gene match: 16. This CDR3 is CASRPRVGLAGAQPYNEQFF. In DNA form, the CDR3 reads TGTGCCAGTAGACCAAGGGTAGGACTAGCGGGGGCCCAGCCCTACAATGAGCAGTTCTTC.

The rearrangement links TRBV10-3 to TRBJ2-3, with a tentative D call TRBD2 (5 bases). V lost 3 bases and J lost 4, with 8 bases in between. Germline V gene sequence: CDR1 ENHRY, CDR2 SYGVKD. The CDR3 is 13 amino acids. The CDR3 sequence: CAISDTGADTQYF. CDR3 nucleotides: TGTGCCATCAGTGATACCGGGGCAGATACGCAGTATTTT.

The chain combines TRBV6-5 with TRBJ2-2, with 7 bases matching TRBD2. The germline V gene encodes CDR1 MNHEY and CDR2 SVGAGI. The CDR3 consists of 13 residues. V shed 8 bases, J shed 5 bases, and the junction held 5 bases outside the gene matches. Here the CDR3 reads CASGRGETGELFF. The CDR3 coding sequence is TGTGCCAGCGGCCGGGGGGAAACCGGGGAGCTGTTTTTT.

This chain links TRBV15 with TRBJ2-1; 8 bases map to TRBD2. The V segment lost 4 bases and the J segment 8 bases; nucleotides outside the gene matches: 22. This CDR3 region has 19 residues. Germline-derived CDR1 and CDR2 are LNHNV and YYDKDF (reference sequence). CDR3 sequence: CATSIGTSGVYSLIDEQFF. CDR3 bases: TGTGCCACCAGCATAGGGACTAGTGGGGTATATAGTTTGATAGATGAGCAGTTCTTC.

The chain carries TRBV11-2 and TRBJ1-1; TRBD1 matches at 7 bases. Unmatched junction bases numbered 3, after V lost 4 bases and J lost 1 base. CDR1 is SGHAT and CDR2 is FQNNGV in the germline V gene. The CDR3 loop spans 14 amino acids. In nucleotides, the CDR3 is TGTGCCAGCAGCTGGGGACAGACGAACACTGAAGCTTTCTTT. Protein: CASSWGQTNTEAFF. The full variable domain, in which reference TRBV11-2 and TRBJ1-1 provide the parts outside the CDR3, is EAGVAQSPRYKIIEKRQSVAFWCNPISGHATLYWYQQILGQGPKLLIQFQNNGVVDDSQLPKDRFSAERLKGVDSTLKIQPAKLEDSAVYLCASSWGQTNTEAFFGQGTRLTVV.

The sample holds a few counts of this clone. This chain links TRBV13 with TRBJ2-3; 11 bases align to TRBD2. V lost 5 bases and J lost 1; bases outside the gene matches: 5. CDR3 length: 16 residues. The V gene's germline CDR1 is PRHDT and CDR2 FYEKMQ (reference sequence). The CDR3 coding sequence is TGTGCCAGCAGCCTACTAGCGGGAGAAGGCACAGATACGCAGTATTTT. Amino acids: CASSLLAGEGTDTQYF.

This rearrangement joins TRBV30 to TRBJ2-1, with 10 bases identical to TRBD2. There are 15 residues in the CDR3. The V segment lost 0 bases and the J segment 8 bases; nucleotides outside the gene matches: 7. Germline V gene lookup returns CDR1 GTSNPN and CDR2 SVGIG (reference sequence). DNA for the CDR3: TGTGCCTGGAGTGTTGCTAGCGGGAGTGTGGATGAGCAGTTCTTC. Translated: CAWSVASGSVDEQFF. Supplemented by reference TRBV30 and TRBJ2-1, the full variable domain reads SQTIHQWPATLVQPVGSPLSLECTVEGTSNPNLYWYRQAAGRGLQLLFYSVGIGQISSEVPQNLSASRPQDRQFILSSKKLLLSDSGFYLCAWSVASGSVDEQFFGPGTRLTVL.

The chain carries TRBV19 and TRBJ1-5; 10 positions agree with TRBD1. The germline gives CDR1 LNHDA, CDR2 SQIVND (reference sequence). V trimming: 6 bases; J trimming: 4 bases; junction bases outside the gene matches: 6. This CDR3 comprises 15 residues. The CDR3 here is CASSRQGARNQPQHF. CDR3 coding DNA: TGTGCCAGTAGCCGACAGGGGGCGCGTAATCAGCCCCAGCATTTT.

This clone occurred once. The rearrangement links TRBV5-4 to TRBJ2-3, with 11 bases identical to TRBD2. V lost 0 bases to trimming and J lost 5 bases; unmatched junction nucleotides: 5. Germline V lookup: CDR1 SGHNT, CDR2 YYREEE (reference sequence). This CDR3 is 16 amino acids long. As DNA, the CDR3 is TGTGCCAGCAGCTTGGATTCTAGCGGGGGGATAGATACGCAGTATTTT. It is translated as CASSLDSSGGIDTQYF. The full variable domain, in which reference TRBV5-4 and TRBJ2-3 provide the parts outside the CDR3, is ETGVTQSPTHLIKTRGQQVTLRCSSQSGHNTVSWYQQALGQGPQFIFQYYREEENGRGNFPPRFSGLQFPNYSSELNVNALELDDSALYLCASSLDSSGGIDTQYFGPGTRLTVL.

V usage is TRBV27 and J usage is TRBJ1-2; 7 bases map to TRBD1. Trimming took 6 bases from V and 5 from J; bases not matched to a gene: 12. The V gene's germline CDR1 is MNHEY and CDR2 SMNVEV (reference sequence). CDR3 length: 15 residues. This CDR3 reads CASSHDRDPRYGYTF. The DNA of the CDR3 is TGTGCCAGCAGCCACGACAGGGACCCTAGATATGGCTACACCTTC.

The chain is built from TRBV3-1 (or the pseudogene TRBV3-2) and TRBJ2-4; D call uncertain. CDR1 is LGHDT and CDR2 is YNNKEL in the germline V gene (reference sequence). V gave up 4 bases and J gave up 0 bases, with 13 bases separating them. The CDR3 contains 16 residues. In nucleotides, the CDR3 is TGTGCCAGCAGCCCCCAGGCAGCCACAGCCAAAAACATTCAGTACTTC. It encodes CASSPQAATAKNIQYF.

The chain is built from TRBV19 and TRBJ1-5; the match to TRBD1 covers 7 bases. Germline V gene data show CDR1 as LNHDA and CDR2 as SQIVND (reference sequence). V shed 0 bases, J shed 2 bases, and the junction held 7 bases outside the gene matches. This CDR3 region has 17 residues. The CDR3 DNA reads TGTGCCAGTAGTATAGACGGAGGGGGCGTAGGCAATCAGCCCCAGCATTTT. Translated, it gives CASSIDGGGVGNQPQHF.

The chain couples TRBV10-1 to TRBJ2-1, with TRBD1 matching 10 bases. With 8 bases clipped from V and 7 bases from J, the junction kept 14 bases outside the gene matches. The V gene's germline CDR1 is WNHNN and CDR2 SYGVQD (reference sequence). The CDR3 spans 16 residues. The CDR3 nucleotides read TGCGCCAGCGGGACCTTCCCGGGACAGGGGAATAATGAGCAGTTCTTC. It specifies CASGTFPGQGNNEQFF.